This T cell receptor (beta chain) was captured in a study of blood T cell repertoires in COVID-19. Germline V gene sequence: CDR1 MNHEY, CDR2 SVGAGI. The CDR3 extends over 14 amino acids. Trimming shortened V by 6 bases and J by 1 base, and 12 bases separated the two germline ends. Cohort 3 donors counted as recovered after two negative PCRs, clearance, or resolved symptoms. The table came from immunoSEQ multiplex PCR; TCRdb's copy has only in-frame clones and leaves some out. The sample lists about 300,000 clones; 85% to 90% were seen once. The sequence derives from a woman aged 18-30 years who had recovered from COVID-19. Input material: PBMCs or T cells enriched from blood (not recorded which). This chain joins TRBV6-5 and TRBJ1-1; possible D gene TRBD1, 5 bases. This CDR3 is CASSREEGNTEAFF. CDR3 nucleotide sequence: TGTGCCAGCAGCAGGGAGGAGGGGAACACTGAAGCTTTCTTT.